This T cell receptor beta chain was recorded in a study of blood T cell repertoires in COVID-19. Overall study context: Sites in the United States, Italy and Spain provided acute and convalescent COVID-19 samples. PBMCs, B-cell-depleted T cells, or T cells were the source of the cDNA or gDNA that made up the material.

As processed by the authors: Amplified reference gene primers provided the basis for estimating nucleated cell counts. TCRdb's copy holds only in-frame clones and misses some; the assay was immunoSEQ multiplex PCR. That table gives V, J and clone size, and the DNA gave D and trimming. The sample has 290,000 or so clones; roughly nine tenths are singletons. Patients from Seattle were sampled longitudinally, starting during active infection. The table lists this clone with a count of one. The sequenced material came from peripheral blood. This clonotype originated in a woman between 25 and 40 years old with COVID-19, enrolled during active disease.

CDR3 protein: CASSLSYDSNQPQHF. The CDR3 nucleotides are TGTGCCAGCAGCTTGTCCTACGATAGCAATCAGCCCCAGCATTTT. The chain employs TRBV11-2 and TRBJ1-5; D ambiguous. Germline assignment: CDR1 SGHAT and CDR2 FQNNGV. CDR3 length equals 15 residues. Trimming removed 3 bases at V and 0 bases at J, with 9 bases between.